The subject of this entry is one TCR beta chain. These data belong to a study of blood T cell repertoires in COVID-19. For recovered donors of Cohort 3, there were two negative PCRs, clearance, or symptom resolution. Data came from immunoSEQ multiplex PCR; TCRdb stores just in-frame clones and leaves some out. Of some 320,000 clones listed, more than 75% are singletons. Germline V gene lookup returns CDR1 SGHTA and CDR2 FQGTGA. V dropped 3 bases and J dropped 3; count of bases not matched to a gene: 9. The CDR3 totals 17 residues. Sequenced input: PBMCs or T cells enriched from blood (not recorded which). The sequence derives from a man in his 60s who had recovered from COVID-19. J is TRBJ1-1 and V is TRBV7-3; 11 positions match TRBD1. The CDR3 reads CASSLDRGHVWDTEAFF. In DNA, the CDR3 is TGTGCCAGCAGCTTGGACAGGGGGCATGTATGGGACACTGAAGCTTTCTTT.